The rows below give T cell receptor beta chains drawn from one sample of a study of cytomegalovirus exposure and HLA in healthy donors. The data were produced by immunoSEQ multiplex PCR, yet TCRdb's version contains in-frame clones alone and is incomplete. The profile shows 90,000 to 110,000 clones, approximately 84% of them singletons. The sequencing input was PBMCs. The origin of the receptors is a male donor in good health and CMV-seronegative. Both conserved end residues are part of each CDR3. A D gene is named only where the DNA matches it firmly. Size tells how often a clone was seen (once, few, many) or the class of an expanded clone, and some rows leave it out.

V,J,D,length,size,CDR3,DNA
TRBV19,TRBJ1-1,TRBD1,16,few,CASSISGQFMNTEAFF,TGTGCCAGTAGTATCTCGGGACAGTTCATGAACACTGAAGCTTTCTTT
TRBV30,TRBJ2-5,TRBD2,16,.,CAWSGPTSGSKETQYF,TGTGCCTGGAGTGGACCGACTAGCGGGAGTAAAGAGACCCAGTACTTC
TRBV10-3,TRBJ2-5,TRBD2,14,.,CAIKRGSDQETQYF,TGTGCCATCAAGCGGGGTTCAGACCAAGAGACCCAGTACTTC
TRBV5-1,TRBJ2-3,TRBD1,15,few,CASSRQGELTDTQYF,TGCGCCAGCAGCCGACAGGGTGAACTCACAGATACGCAGTATTTT
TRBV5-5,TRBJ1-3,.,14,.,CASSLEGVGNTIYF,TGTGCCAGCAGCTTGGAAGGGGTAGGAAACACCATATATTTT
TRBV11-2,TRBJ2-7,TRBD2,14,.,CASSLELAGVEQYF,TGTGCCAGCAGCTTAGAACTAGCGGGAGTTGAGCAGTACTTC
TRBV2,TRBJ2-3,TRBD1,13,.,CASKGQGPDTQYF,TGTGCCAGCAAGGGACAGGGCCCAGATACGCAGTATTTT
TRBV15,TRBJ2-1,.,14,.,CATSRAGTYNEQFF,TGTGCCACCAGCAGAGCCGGTACCTACAATGAGCAGTTCTTC
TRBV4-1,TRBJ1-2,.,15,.,CASSQETGYDYGYTF,TGCGCCAGCAGCCAAGAAACAGGGTACGACTATGGCTACACCTTC
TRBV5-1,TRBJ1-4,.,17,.,CASSPGLRASTNEKLFF,TGCGCCAGCAGCCCAGGGTTACGGGCCTCAACTAATGAAAAACTGTTTTTT
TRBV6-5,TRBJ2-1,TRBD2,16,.,CASSYHIAGDYNEQFF,TGTGCCAGCAGTTACCACATAGCGGGAGACTACAATGAGCAGTTCTTC
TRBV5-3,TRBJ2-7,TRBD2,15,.,CARSKLAGFAYEQYF,TGTGCCAGAAGCAAGCTAGCGGGATTCGCCTACGAGCAGTACTTC
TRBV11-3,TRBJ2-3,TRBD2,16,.,CASSPTSGRGPNTQYF,TGTGCCAGCAGCCCCACTAGCGGGAGAGGCCCGAATACGCAGTATTTT
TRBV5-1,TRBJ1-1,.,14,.,CASSLALENTEAFF,TGCGCCAGCAGCTTGGCCCTAGAAAACACTGAAGCTTTCTTT
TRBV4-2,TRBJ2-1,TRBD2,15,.,CASSQASGRGNEQFF,TGTGCCAGCAGCCAAGCGAGCGGGAGGGGCAATGAGCAGTTCTTC
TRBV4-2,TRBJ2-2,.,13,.,CASTDRNTGELFF,TGTGCCAGCACTGACAGAAACACCGGGGAGCTGTTTTTT
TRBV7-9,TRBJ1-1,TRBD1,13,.,CASSGQVNTEAFF,TGTGCCAGCAGCGGACAGGTGAACACTGAAGCTTTCTTT
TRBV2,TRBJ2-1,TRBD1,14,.,CASRGQGGYNEQFF,TGTGCCAGCAGGGGACAGGGGGGATACAATGAGCAGTTCTTC
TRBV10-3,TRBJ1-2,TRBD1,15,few,CAISEPGQGAGGYTF,TGTGCCATCAGTGAGCCGGGACAGGGGGCAGGTGGCTACACCTTC
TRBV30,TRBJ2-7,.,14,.,CAWTPTRLSYEQYF,TGTGCCTGGACTCCGACTCGCCTCTCCTACGAGCAGTACTTC
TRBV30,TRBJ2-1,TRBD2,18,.,CAWSFTKFGGSSYNEQFF,TGTGCCTGGAGTTTCACAAAATTTGGCGGGAGCTCCTACAATGAGCAGTTCTTC
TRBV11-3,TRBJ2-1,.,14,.,CASSLGSPYNEQFF,TGTGCCAGCAGCTTAGGTTCCCCGTACAATGAGCAGTTCTTC
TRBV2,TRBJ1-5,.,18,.,CASSEQWGPSGVNQPQHF,TGTGCCAGCAGTGAACAATGGGGCCCTTCAGGGGTCAATCAGCCCCAGCATTTT
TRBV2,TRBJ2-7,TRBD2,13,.,CASKREGPYEQYF,TGTGCCAGCAAGCGGGAGGGTCCGTACGAGCAGTACTTC
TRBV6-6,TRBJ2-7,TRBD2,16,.,CASSYVLAGDSYEQYF,TGTGCCAGCAGTTACGTCCTAGCGGGAGACTCCTACGAGCAGTACTTC
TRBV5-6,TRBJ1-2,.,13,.,CASSLYRGYGYTF,TGTGCCAGCAGCTTGTATCGGGGCTATGGCTACACCTTC
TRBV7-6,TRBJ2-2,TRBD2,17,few,CASSLPTSGTNTGELFF,TGTGCCAGCAGCCTTCCGACTAGCGGGACGAACACCGGGGAGCTGTTTTTT
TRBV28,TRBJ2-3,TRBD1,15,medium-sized,CAGSPGTGGGDTQYF,TGTGCCGGCAGTCCCGGGACAGGGGGCGGAGATACGCAGTATTTT
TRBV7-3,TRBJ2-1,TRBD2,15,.,CASSYLAGSYNEQFF,TGTGCCAGCAGCTACCTAGCGGGATCCTACAATGAGCAGTTCTTC
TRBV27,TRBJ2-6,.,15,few,CASSSTPPGANVLTF,TGTGCCAGCAGTTCGACTCCCCCCGGGGCCAACGTCCTGACTTTC
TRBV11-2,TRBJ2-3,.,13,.,CASSLDPTDTQYF,TGTGCCAGCAGCTTAGATCCGACAGATACGCAGTATTTT
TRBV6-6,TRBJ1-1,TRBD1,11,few,CASRGQREAFF,TGTGCCAGCAGGGGACAGCGTGAAGCTTTCTTT
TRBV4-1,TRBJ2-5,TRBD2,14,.,CASSQYGLAGVLYF,TGCGCCAGCAGCCAATACGGACTAGCGGGGGTGTTGTACTTC
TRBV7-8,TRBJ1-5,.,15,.,CASSQGTLSNQPQHF,TGTGCCAGCAGTCAGGGTACCCTTAGCAATCAGCCCCAGCATTTT
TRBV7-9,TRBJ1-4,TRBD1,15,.,CASSFGQGNNEKLFF,TGTGCCAGCAGCTTTGGACAGGGAAATAATGAAAAACTGTTTTTT
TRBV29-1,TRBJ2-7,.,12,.,CSVVGDSYEQYF,TGCAGCGTTGTAGGGGACTCCTACGAGCAGTACTTC